This T cell receptor (beta chain) was captured by sequencing in a study of cytomegalovirus exposure and HLA in healthy donors. From germline, CDR1 is MNHEY and CDR2 SVGAGI. Losses at the gene ends were 5 bases for V and 5 bases for J; bases not matched to a gene: 4. CDR3 length: 13 residues. Use of 60 Vbeta and 13 Jbeta primers characterized the PCR. The method was immunoSEQ multiplex PCR; TCRdb's version includes in-frame clones alone and lacks a portion of them. Of under 150,000 clones in the sample, approximately 80% are singletons; the top ten hold roughly 1.8%. The rearrangement joins TRBV6-5 to TRBJ2-7; 9 bases align to TRBD1. The sample was PBMCs. This clonotype was obtained from a man younger than 35 in good health and CMV-seronegative. The CDR3 DNA sequence: TGTGCCAGCAGTGGGACAGGGACACACGAGCAGTACTTC. Encoded protein: CASSGTGTHEQYF.